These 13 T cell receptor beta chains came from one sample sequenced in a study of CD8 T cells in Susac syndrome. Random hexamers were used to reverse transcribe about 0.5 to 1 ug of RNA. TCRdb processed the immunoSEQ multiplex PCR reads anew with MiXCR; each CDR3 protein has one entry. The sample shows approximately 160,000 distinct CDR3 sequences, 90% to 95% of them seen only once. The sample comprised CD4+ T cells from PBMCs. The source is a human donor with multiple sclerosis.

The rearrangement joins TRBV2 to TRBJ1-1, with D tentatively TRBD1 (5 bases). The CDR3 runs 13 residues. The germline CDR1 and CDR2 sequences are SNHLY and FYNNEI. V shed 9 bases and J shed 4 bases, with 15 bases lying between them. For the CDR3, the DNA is TGTGCCAGTAGGGATTCGGGGGGCACTGAAGCTTTCTTT. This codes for CASRDSGGTEAFF.

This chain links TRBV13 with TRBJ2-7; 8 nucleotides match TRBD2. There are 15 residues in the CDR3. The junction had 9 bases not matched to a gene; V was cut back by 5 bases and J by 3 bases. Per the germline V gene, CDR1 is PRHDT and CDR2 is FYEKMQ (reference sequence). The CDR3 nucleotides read TGTGCCAGCAGCCCGTCAAGACTAGCGCGCTACGAGCAGTACTTC. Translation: CASSPSRLARYEQYF.

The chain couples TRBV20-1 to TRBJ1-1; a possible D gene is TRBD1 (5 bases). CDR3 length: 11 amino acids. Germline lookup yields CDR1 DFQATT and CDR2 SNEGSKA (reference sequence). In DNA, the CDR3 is TGCAGAGGAGGTCAGGGTAATGAAGCTTTCTTT. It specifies CRGGQGNEAFF.

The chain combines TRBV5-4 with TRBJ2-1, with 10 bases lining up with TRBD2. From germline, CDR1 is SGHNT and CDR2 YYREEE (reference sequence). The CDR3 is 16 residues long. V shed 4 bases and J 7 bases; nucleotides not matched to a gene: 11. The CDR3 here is CASSTTLAGAKNEQFF. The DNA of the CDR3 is TGTGCCAGCAGCACCACCCTAGCGGGAGCGAAGAATGAGCAGTTCTTC.

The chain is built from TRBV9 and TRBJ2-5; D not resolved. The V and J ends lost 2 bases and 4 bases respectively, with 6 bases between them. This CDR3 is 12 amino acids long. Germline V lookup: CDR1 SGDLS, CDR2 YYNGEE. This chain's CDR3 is CASSVAGETQYF. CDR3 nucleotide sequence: TGTGCCAGCAGCGTTGCCGGAGAGACCCAGTACTTC. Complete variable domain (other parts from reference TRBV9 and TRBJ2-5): DSGVTQTPKHLITATGQRVTLRCSPRSGDLSVYWYQQSLDQGLQFLIQYYNGEERAKGNILERFSAQQFPDLHSELNLSSLELGDSALYFCASSVAGETQYFGPGTRLLVL.

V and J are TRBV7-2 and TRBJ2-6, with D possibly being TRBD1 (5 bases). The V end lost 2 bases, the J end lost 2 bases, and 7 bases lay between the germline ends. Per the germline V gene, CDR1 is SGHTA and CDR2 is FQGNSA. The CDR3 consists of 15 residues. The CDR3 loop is CASSLMTAGANVLTF. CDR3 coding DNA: TGTGCCAGCAGCTTAATGACAGCTGGGGCCAACGTCCTGACTTTC.

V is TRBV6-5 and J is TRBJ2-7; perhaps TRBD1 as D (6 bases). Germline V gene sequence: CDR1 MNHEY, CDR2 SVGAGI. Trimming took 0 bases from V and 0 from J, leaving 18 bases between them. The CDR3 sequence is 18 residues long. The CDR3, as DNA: TGTGCCAGCAGTTACTCAGGGGGTCCAGCGGTGAGCTCCTACGAGCAGTACTTC. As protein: CASSYSGGPAVSSYEQYF.

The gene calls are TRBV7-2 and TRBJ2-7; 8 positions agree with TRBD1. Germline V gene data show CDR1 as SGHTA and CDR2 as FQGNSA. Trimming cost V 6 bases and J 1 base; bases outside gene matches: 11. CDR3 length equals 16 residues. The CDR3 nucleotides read TGTGCCAGCAGGCGGACCGGGACAGGATTTTCCTACGAGCAGTACTTC. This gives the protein CASRRTGTGFSYEQYF.

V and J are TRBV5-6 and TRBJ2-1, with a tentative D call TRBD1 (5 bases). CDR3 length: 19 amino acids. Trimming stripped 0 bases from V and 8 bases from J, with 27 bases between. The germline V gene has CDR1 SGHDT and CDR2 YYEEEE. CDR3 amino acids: CASSLGSPRRGALGHEQFF. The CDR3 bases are TGTGCCAGCAGCTTGGGCTCCCCCCGTAGGGGCGCGTTGGGGCATGAGCAGTTCTTC.

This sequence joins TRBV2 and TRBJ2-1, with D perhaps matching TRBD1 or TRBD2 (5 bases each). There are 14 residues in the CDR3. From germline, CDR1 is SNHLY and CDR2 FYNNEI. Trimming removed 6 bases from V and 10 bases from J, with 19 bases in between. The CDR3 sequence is CASRPGPTEGEQFF. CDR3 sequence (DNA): TGTGCCAGCAGACCGGGCCCCACCGAGGGGGAGCAGTTCTTC.

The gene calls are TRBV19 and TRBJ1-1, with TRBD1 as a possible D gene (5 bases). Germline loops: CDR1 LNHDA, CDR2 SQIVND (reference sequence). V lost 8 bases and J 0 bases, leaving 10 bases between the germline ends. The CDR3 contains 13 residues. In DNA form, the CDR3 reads TGTGCCAGTGAGACAGCGATGAACACTGAAGCTTTCTTT. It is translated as CASETAMNTEAFF.

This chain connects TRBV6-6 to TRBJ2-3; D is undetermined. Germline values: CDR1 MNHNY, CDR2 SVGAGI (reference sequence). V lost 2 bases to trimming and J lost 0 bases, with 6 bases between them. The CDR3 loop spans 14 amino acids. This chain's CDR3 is CASSYDPSTDTQYF. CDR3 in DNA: TGTGCCAGCAGTTACGACCCTAGCACAGATACGCAGTATTTT.

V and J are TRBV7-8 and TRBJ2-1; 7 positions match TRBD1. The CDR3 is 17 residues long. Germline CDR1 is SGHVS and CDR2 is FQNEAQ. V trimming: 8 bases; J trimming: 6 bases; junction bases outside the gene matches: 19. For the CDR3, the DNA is TGTGCCAGCGCCTCCCCCAAGAGGGGGCTGATCGGCAATGAGCAGTTCTTC. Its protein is CASASPKRGLIGNEQFF.